The 5 T cell receptor beta chains given below trace back to one sample, sequenced in a study of shared clonotypes between healthy human individuals. The table came from immunoSEQ multiplex PCR; TCRdb's copy has only in-frame clones and leaves some out. The sample lists approximately 2.3 million clones; 90% to 95% were seen once. The source material was naive CD4+ T cells from PBMCs. Subset described: CD45RA+ positively selected. The receptor source for this set is a man aged 18 to 29 in good health. Some clones in this sample may be carry-over from other donors' samples.

The chain has TRBV7-9 and TRBJ2-5; 8 bases match TRBD2. The CDR3 length is 15 residues. Trimming cost V 6 bases and J 1 base; bases outside gene matches: 7. Germline assignment: CDR1 SEHNR and CDR2 FQNEAQ (reference sequence). CDR3 nucleotides: TGTGCCAGCAGATGGGGAGCGGGAGCCCAAGAGACCCAGTACTTC. Protein sequence: CASRWGAGAQETQYF.

This rearrangement joins TRBV29-1 to TRBJ2-3; a possible D gene is TRBD2 (7 bases). Germline V gene data show CDR1 as SQVTM and CDR2 as ANQGSEA. This CDR3 contains 21 residues. V was cut by 6 bases and J by 8 bases, with 42 bases left in between. In DNA form, the CDR3 reads TGCAGCGTGGAATCAGGGAGGAGCAGGGGAGGGGCCCCGCATCCTTTTGCTACGCAGTATTTT. This codes for CSVESGRSRGGAPHPFATQYF.

This clone was detected a few times. The J gene is TRBJ1-2, the V gene TRBV5-1; D is ambiguous. V was clipped by 4 bases and J by 5 bases, with 12 bases between them. This CDR3 spans 13 amino acids. Germline V gene lookup returns CDR1 SGHRS and CDR2 YFSETQ. The CDR3: CASSPRLRYGYTF. The CDR3 nucleotides are TGCGCCAGCAGCCCCCGGCTTCGGTATGGCTACACCTTC.

The chain has TRBV29-1 and TRBJ2-5, with a tentative D call TRBD2 (5 bases). The assigned J gene may be wrong: the sequence end matches TRBJ2-7 better. This CDR3 is built from 16 residues. Germline lookup yields CDR1 SQVTM and CDR2 ANQGSEA. CDR3 sequence (DNA): TGCAGCACGCGGGTCAGTTCACTACTAGGCAACTACGAGCAGTACTTC. Translating gives CSTRVSSLLGNYEQYF.

The chain carries TRBV9 and TRBJ1-2; 7 bases are shared with TRBD1. J lost 4 bases, V lost 4 bases, and 7 bases had no gene match. This CDR3 has 14 residues. CDR1 and CDR2 from the germline V gene are SGDLS and YYNGEE. CDR3 sequence reads: CASSSRGAGYGYTF. The CDR3 nucleotides read TGTGCCAGCAGCTCCAGGGGGGCGGGCTATGGCTACACCTTC.